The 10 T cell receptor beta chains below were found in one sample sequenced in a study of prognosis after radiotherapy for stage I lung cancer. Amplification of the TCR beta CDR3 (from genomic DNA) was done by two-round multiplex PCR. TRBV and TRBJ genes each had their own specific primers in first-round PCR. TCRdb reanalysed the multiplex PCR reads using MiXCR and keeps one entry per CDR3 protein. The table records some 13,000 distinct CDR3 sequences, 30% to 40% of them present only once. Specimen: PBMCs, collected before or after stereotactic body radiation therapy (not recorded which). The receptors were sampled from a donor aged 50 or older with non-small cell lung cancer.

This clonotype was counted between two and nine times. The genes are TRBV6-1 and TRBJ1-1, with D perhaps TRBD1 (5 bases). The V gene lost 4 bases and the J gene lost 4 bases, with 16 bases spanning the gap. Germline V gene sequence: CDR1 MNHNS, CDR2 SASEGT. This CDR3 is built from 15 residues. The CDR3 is CASSGGIRSGTEAFF. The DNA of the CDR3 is TGTGCCAGCAGTGGGGGGATAAGGTCGGGCACTGAAGCTTTCTTT.

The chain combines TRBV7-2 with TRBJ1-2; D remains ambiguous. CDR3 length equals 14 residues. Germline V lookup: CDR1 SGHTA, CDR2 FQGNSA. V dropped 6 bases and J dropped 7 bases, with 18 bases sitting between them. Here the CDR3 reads CTSSIDTLSGGYTF. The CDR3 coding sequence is TGTACCAGCAGTATAGATACCCTCTCTGGTGGCTACACCTTC.

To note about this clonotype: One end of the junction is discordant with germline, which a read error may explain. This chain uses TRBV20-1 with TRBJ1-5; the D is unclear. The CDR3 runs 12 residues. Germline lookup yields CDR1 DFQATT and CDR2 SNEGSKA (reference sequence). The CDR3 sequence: CSARTGNPPHHF. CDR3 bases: TGCAGTGCCCGGACGGGCAATCCGCCCCATCATTTT.

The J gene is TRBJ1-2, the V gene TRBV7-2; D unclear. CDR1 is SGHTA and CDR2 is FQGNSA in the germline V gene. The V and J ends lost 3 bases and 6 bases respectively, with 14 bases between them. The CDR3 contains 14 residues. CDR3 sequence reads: CASSLVPAEDGYTF. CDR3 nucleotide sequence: TGTGCCAGCAGCTTGGTCCCGGCCGAGGATGGCTACACCTTC.

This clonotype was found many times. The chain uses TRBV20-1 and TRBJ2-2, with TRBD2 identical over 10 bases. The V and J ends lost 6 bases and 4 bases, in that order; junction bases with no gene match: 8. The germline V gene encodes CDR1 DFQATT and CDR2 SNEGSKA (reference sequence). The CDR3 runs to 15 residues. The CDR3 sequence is CSAQSGGDTTGELFF. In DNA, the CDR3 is TGCAGTGCCCAAAGCGGGGGGGACACCACCGGGGAGCTGTTTTTT.

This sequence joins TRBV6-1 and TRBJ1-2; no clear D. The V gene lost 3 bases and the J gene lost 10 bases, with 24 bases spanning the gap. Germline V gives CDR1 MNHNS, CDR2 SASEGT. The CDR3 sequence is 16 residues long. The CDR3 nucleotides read TGTGCCAGCAGTGACGGAGGCGGGTCTGGGAACTATTTCTACACCTTC. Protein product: CASSDGGGSGNYFYTF.

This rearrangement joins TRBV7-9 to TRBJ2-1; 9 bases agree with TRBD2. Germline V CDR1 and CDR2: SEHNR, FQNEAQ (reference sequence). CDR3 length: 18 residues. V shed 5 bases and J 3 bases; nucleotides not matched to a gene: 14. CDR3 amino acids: CASSRPVLAGMYYNEQFF. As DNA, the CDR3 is TGTGCCAGCAGCCGACCTGTGCTAGCGGGGATGTACTACAATGAGCAGTTCTTC.

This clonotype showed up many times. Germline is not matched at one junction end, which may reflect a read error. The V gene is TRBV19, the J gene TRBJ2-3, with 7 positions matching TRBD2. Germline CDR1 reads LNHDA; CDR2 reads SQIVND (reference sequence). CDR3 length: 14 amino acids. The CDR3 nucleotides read TGTGCCAGTAGTAGACAGACTAGCACAGATATGCAGTATTTT. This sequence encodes CASSRQTSTDMQYF.

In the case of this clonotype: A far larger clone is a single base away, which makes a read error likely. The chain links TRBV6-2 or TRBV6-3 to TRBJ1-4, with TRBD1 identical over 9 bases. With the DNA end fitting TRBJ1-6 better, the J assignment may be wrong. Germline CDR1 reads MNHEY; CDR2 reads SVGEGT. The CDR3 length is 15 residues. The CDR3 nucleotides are TGTGCCAGAAGTAGCCGGACAGGGGAGAATTCACCCCTCCACTTT. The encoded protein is CARSSRTGENSPLHF.

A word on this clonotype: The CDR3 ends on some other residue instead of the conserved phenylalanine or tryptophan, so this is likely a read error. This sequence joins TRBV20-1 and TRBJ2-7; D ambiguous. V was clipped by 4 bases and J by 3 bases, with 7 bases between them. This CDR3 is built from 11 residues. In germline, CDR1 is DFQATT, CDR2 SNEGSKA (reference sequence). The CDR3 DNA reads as TGCAGTGCTATACCGTACTACGAGCAGTACTTA. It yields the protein CSAIPYYEQYL.